The 20 T cell receptor beta chains reported below all come from one sample, sequenced in a study of T cells expressing NK-cell markers. TCRdb reanalyzed the 5' RACE reads, giving one entry per CDR3 protein sequence and no DNA. Its table lists 550,000 to 600,000 distinct CDR3 sequences. The material sequenced was blood T cells: a sorted CD56 or NKG2C T cell subset, CD4+ or CD8+ T cells, or bulk PBMC T cells (not recorded which). The receptors were gathered from a man younger than 35 in good health.

The rearrangement uses TRBV6-4 and TRBJ2-1; TCRdb names TRBD2, which stays unverified in the absence of DNA. Per germline, CDR1 MRHNA and CDR2 SNTAGT. This CDR3 is 19 amino acids long. This CDR3 is CASSRQGTGLAGGNNEQFF.

The chain is built from TRBV7-9 and TRBJ2-1. This CDR3 contains 16 residues. CDR1 and CDR2 (germline): SEHNR, FQNEAQ (reference sequence). CDR3 region: CASSPRAGGPDNEQFF.

This chain uses TRBV7-8 with TRBJ2-5; TCRdb lists TRBD2, though no DNA is available to test this call. The CDR3 contains 15 residues. CDR1 is SGHVS, CDR2 FQNEAQ, per germline. CDR3 protein: CASSLDGGRSETQYF.

The chain links TRBV5-5 to TRBJ2-2. In germline, CDR1 is SGHKS, CDR2 YYEKEE (reference sequence). The CDR3 is made up of 13 amino acids. The CDR3 is CASSPQFTGELFF.

This chain links TRBV7-9 with TRBJ2-1; TCRdb picks TRBD2, but there is no DNA to check that call. Germline assignment: CDR1 SEHNR and CDR2 FQNEAQ (reference sequence). The length of the CDR3 is 16 residues. CDR3 amino acids: CASSLSAGGPNNEQFF.

The chain is built from TRBV30 and TRBJ1-4. Germline loops: CDR1 GTSNPN, CDR2 SVGIG (reference sequence). The CDR3 contains 13 residues. CDR3 sequence reads: CAWSDLTNEKLFF. Based on the CDR3 plus reference TRBV30 and TRBJ1-4, the full variable domain is SQTIHQWPATLVQPVGSPLSLECTVEGTSNPNLYWYRQAAGRGLQLLFYSVGIGQISSEVPQNLSASRPQDRQFILSSKKLLLSDSGFYLCAWSDLTNEKLFFGSGTQLSVL.

This chain connects TRBV28 to TRBJ1-5; the D call of TRBD1 rests on TCRdb alone, since no DNA is present to check it. This CDR3 region has 16 residues. CDR1 is MDHEN, CDR2 SYDVKM, per germline. The CDR3: CASSLWSGDGNQPQHF.

This chain connects TRBV5-1 to TRBJ2-5; the D gene TCRdb calls, TRBD1, cannot be checked with no DNA. Germline V gene sequence: CDR1 SGHRS, CDR2 YFSETQ. The CDR3 extends over 15 amino acids. CDR3 amino acids: CASGPALPQGETQYF.

The V gene is TRBV27, the J gene TRBJ1-1; the D gene TCRdb calls, TRBD1, cannot be checked with no DNA. This CDR3 spans 16 amino acids. Germline CDR1 and CDR2: MNHEY and SMNVEV (reference sequence). The CDR3 loop reads CASSLGWTQGNTEAFF.

The V call is TRBV6-5, the J call TRBJ2-1; the D gene TCRdb calls, TRBD1, cannot be checked with no DNA. Per germline, CDR1 MNHEY and CDR2 SVGAGI. The CDR3 runs to 15 residues. CDR3 loop: CASSYSSRLYNEQFF.

The V call is TRBV20-1, the J call TRBJ2-2; without DNA, the TCRdb call of TRBD1 cannot be checked. CDR1 is DFQATT, CDR2 SNEGSKA, per germline (reference sequence). This CDR3 is built from 16 residues. CDR3 region: CSASRVDWWNTGELFF.

The V call is TRBV5-1, the J call TRBJ2-2; the TRBD2 assignment by TCRdb is unverifiable without DNA. The CDR3 loop spans 17 amino acids. Germline V gene data show CDR1 as SGHRS and CDR2 as YFSETQ. CDR3 region: CASSLAPGTSGTGELFF.

This chain uses TRBV7-2 with TRBJ2-1. Germline CDR1 reads SGHTA; CDR2 reads FQGNSA. This CDR3 region has 12 residues. CDR3 sequence reads: CASSVEVEVSFF.

The rearrangement links TRBV29-1 to TRBJ2-2; TCRdb's D gene call, TRBD2, goes unchecked for lack of DNA. Germline CDR1 reads SQVTM; CDR2 reads ANQGSEA. CDR3 size: 15 residues. CDR3 sequence: CSVEESRGDTGELFF.

The chain joins TRBV2 to TRBJ2-1. The CDR3 is 13 residues long. The V gene's germline CDR1 is SNHLY and CDR2 FYNNEI. The CDR3 reads CASRSEVYNEQFF.

This sequence joins TRBV5-1 and TRBJ2-1; checking the TCRdb D call of TRBD1 is not possible without DNA. The CDR3 extends over 17 amino acids. Germline V gene sequence: CDR1 SGHRS, CDR2 YFSETQ. CDR3 protein: CASSKGPVSQVPNEQFF.

The chain couples TRBV6-6 to TRBJ2-1; the D gene TCRdb calls, TRBD1, cannot be checked with no DNA. In germline, CDR1 is MNHNY, CDR2 SVGAGI (reference sequence). This CDR3 spans 12 amino acids. The CDR3 is CAADDRGNEQFF.

The chain joins TRBV7-9 to TRBJ2-1; TCRdb indicates TRBD2, and absent DNA this call remains unverified. CDR1 and CDR2 from the germline V gene are SEHNR and FQNEAQ (reference sequence). CDR3 length equals 11 residues. The CDR3 here is CASSGDYEQFF.

The rearrangement joins TRBV7-6 to TRBJ2-7. CDR3 length: 15 amino acids. The V gene's germline CDR1 is SGHVS and CDR2 FNYEAQ. The CDR3: CASSLSIGSSYEQYF.

This chain uses TRBV7-2 with TRBJ2-5; with no DNA, the TCRdb D assignment of TRBD2 cannot be verified. From germline, CDR1 is SGHTA and CDR2 FQGNSA. The CDR3 extends over 15 amino acids. The CDR3 here is CASSSLGLAGGIQYF.